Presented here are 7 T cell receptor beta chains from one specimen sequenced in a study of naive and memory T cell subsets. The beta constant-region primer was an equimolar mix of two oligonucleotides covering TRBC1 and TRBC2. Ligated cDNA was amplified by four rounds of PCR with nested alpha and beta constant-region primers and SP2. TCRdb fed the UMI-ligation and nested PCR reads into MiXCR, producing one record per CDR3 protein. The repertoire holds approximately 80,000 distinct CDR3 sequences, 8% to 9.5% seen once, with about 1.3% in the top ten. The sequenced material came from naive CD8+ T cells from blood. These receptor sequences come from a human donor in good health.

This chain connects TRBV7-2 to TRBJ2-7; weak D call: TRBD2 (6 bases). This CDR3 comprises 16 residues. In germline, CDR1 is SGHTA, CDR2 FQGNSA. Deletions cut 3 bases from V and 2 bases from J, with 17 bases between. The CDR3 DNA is TGTGCCAGCAGCTTTCAGGAGGGCTCGGACCCCTACGAGCAGTACTTC. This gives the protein CASSFQEGSDPYEQYF.

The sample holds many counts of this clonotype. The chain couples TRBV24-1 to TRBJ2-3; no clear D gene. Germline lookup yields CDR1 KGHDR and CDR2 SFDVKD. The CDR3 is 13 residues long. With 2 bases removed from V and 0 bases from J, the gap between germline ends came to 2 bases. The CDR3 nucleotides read TGTGCCACCAGTGATTACAGCACAGATACGCAGTATTTT. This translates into CATSDYSTDTQYF.

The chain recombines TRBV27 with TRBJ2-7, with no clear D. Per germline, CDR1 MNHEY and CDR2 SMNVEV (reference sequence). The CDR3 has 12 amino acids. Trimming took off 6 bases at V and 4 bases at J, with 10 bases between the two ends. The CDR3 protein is CASRPSRYEQYF. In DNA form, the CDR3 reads TGTGCCAGCAGACCCTCTAGGTACGAGCAGTACTTC.

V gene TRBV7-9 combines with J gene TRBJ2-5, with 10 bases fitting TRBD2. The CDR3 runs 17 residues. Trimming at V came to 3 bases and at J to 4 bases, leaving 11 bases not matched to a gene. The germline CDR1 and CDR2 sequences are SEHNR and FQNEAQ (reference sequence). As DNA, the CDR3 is TGTGCCAGCAGCTTCCCTAGCGGGAGTAGTAACGGAGAGACCCAGTACTTC. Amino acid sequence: CASSFPSGSSNGETQYF.

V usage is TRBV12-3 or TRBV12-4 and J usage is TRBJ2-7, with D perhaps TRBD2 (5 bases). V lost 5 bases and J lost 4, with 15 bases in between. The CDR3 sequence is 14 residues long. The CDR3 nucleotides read TGTGCCAGCAGTCCTGGCGCCGGAGGTTACGAGCAGTACTTC. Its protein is CASSPGAGGYEQYF.

CDR3 sequence: CSARHRGETYEQYF. CDR3 bases: TGCAGTGCCCGCCACAGGGGTGAAACCTACGAGCAGTACTTC. V and J are TRBV20-1 and TRBJ2-7; TRBD1 aligns across 7 bases. The CDR3 runs 14 residues. V shed 6 bases and J 2 bases; nucleotides not matched to a gene: 10. Germline V CDR1 and CDR2: DFQATT, SNEGSKA (reference sequence).

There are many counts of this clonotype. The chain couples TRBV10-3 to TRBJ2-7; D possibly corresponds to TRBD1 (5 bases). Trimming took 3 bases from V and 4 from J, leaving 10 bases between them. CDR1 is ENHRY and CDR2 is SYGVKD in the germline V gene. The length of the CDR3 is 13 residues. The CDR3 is CAISDQGAYEQYF. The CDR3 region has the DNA TGTGCCATCAGTGATCAGGGCGCGTACGAGCAGTACTTC.